The entry below gives a single T cell receptor beta chain sequence along with its context. As yet, its antigen is unknown. This may be a read error: a much more frequent sequence differs by one nucleotide. The CDR3 is 10 amino acids. CDR1 and CDR2 (germline): MNHEY, SVGEGT. The germline V and J ends were trimmed by 7 bases and 5 bases, with 3 bases remaining between them. For blood RNA, unsorted whole blood served as the source, and germline DNA was extracted too. This sample was included in a study of tumor-infiltrating lymphocytes in primary liver carcinoma. At the level of the study: Resecting the tumor surgically was how the patients' primary liver carcinoma was treated. The patients included men and women who were aged 30 to 69 years. Findings and caveats of the study: Unsorted bulk sampling ruled out any CD4+ versus CD8+ repertoire comparison. Tumor tissue displayed a significantly greater top-250-clone fraction than blood (p = 0.039).

Using a constant-region primer together with ProtoScript II reverse transcriptase, TCR beta cDNA was made from about 500 ng of total RNA. The TCR beta library was amplified through three nested multiplex PCR rounds in a modified ARM-PCR procedure. PCR rounds one and two used TRBV1-TRBV30 forward primers with a C-beta reverse primer for roughly 9 cycles each. TCRdb redid the calling of the multiplex PCR reads with MiXCR, one entry per CDR3 protein. The repertoire holds about 320,000 distinct CDR3 sequences, with almost 60% as singletons. Sequences were obtained from peripheral blood. The clonotype comes from a woman between 25 and 40 years old with primary liver carcinoma and hepatitis B virus infection. The chain carries TRBV6-2 or TRBV6-3 and TRBJ2-1; D not certain. The CDR3 bases are TGTGCCAGCATCAACAATGAGCAGTTCTTC. This codes for CASINNEQFF.